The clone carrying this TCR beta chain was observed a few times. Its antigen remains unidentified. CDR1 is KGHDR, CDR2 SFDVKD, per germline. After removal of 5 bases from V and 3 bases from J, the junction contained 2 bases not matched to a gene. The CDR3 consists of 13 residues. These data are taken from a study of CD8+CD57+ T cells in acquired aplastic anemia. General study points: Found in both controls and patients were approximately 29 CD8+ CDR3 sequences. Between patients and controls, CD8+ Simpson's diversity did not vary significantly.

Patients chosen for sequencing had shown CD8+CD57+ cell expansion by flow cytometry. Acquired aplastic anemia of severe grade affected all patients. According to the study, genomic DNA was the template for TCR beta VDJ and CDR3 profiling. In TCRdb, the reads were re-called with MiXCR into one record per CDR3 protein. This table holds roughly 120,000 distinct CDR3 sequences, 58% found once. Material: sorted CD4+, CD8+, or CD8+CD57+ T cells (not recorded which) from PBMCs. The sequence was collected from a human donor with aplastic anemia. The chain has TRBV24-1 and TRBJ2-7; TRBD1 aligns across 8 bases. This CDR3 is CATSAGGNYEQYF. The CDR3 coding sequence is TGTGCCACCAGTGCAGGGGGCAACTACGAGCAGTACTTC.